This TCR beta chain appears in the sequencing data of a study of blood T cell repertoires in COVID-19. Study-wide background: Sites in the United States, Italy and Spain provided acute and convalescent COVID-19 samples. PBMCs, B-cell-depleted T cells, or T cells provided the cDNA or gDNA that made up the material.

Original data processing: Nucleated cell number was recorded as an estimate derived from reference gene primer amplification. Data came from immunoSEQ multiplex PCR; TCRdb stores just in-frame clones and leaves some out. V, J and clone size reflect that table, while D and trimming were determined from the DNA. The profile shows 90,000 to 120,000 clones, around 82% of them singletons. Between the trimmed V and J ends, which lost 8 bases and 4 bases, there was a span of 14 bases. The CDR3 has 13 amino acids. The germline V gene has CDR1 LNHDA and CDR2 SQIVND (reference sequence). This clone was counted ten times or more.

The chain has TRBV19 and TRBJ1-2; no definite D call. This TCR was sampled from a human donor in a cohort sampled during active COVID-19. The sample consisted of peripheral blood. The CDR3 region is CASAWTGSYGYTF. The DNA for the CDR3 is TGTGCCAGTGCCTGGACGGGATCCTATGGCTACACCTTC.